This TCR beta chain emerged from a study of cytomegalovirus exposure and HLA in healthy donors. Broader study findings: The classifier reportedly diagnosed cytomegalovirus status with high sensitivity and specificity.

Amplification used 60 Vbeta primers and 13 Jbeta primers. The table came from immunoSEQ multiplex PCR; TCRdb's copy has only in-frame clones and leaves some out. The profile covers some 190,000 clones, with roughly 90% appearing a single time and roughly 0.32% taken by the ten largest. Concerning this clone itself: Its specificity is not known.

Each of the donors was a healthy bone marrow donor. Donors counted as nominally healthy when sampled, yet unrecorded immune exposures were likely. Trimming shortened V by 6 bases and J by 7 bases, and 25 bases separated the two germline ends. The CDR3 has 16 residues. Germline CDR1 reads MDHEN; CDR2 reads SYDVKM. The chain couples TRBV28 to TRBJ2-7; a weak D match, TRBD2 (6 bases). This receptor was taken from a woman aged 30 to 39 in good health and CMV-seronegative. The sequenced material came from PBMCs. The CDR3 protein is CASRVRNRDSRGEQYF. The CDR3, as DNA: TGTGCCAGCAGAGTACGGAATCGGGACTCCCGGGGTGAGCAGTACTTC. Variable domain in full (rest from reference TRBV28 and TRBJ2-7): DVKVTQSSRYLVKRTGEKVFLECVQDMDHENMFWYRQDPGLGLRLIYFSYDVKMKEKGDIPEGYSVSREKKERFSLILESASTNQTSMYLCASRVRNRDSRGEQYFGPGTRLTVT.